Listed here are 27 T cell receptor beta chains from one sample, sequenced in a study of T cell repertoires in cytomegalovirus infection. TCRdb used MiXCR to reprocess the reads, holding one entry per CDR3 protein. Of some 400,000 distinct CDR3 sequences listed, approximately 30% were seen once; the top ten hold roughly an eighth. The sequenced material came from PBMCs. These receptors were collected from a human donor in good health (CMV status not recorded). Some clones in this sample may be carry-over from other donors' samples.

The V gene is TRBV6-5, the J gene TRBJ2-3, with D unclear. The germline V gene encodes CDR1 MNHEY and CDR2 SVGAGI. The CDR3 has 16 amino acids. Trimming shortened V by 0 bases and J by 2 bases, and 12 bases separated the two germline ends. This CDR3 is CASSYSSQDYTDTQYF. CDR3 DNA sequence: TGTGCCAGCAGTTACTCGAGTCAGGATTACACAGATACGCAGTATTTT.

CDR3 nucleotides: TGTGCCAGCAGTTACGAGCGGGGGGGCGAAGATACGCAGTATTTT. This sequence encodes CASSYERGGEDTQYF. The chain employs TRBV6-2 or TRBV6-3 and TRBJ2-3; TRBD2 matches at 10 bases. CDR3 length: 15 amino acids. Germline assignment: CDR1 MNHEY and CDR2 SVGEGT. V lost 2 bases, J lost 5 bases, and 4 bases stayed unmatched.

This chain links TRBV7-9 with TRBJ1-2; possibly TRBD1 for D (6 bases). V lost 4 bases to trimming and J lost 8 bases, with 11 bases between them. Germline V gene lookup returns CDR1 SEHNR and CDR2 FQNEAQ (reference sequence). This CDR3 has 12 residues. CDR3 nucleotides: TGTGCCAGCAGCTCAAGGGGGGACGGCTACACCTTC. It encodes CASSSRGDGYTF.

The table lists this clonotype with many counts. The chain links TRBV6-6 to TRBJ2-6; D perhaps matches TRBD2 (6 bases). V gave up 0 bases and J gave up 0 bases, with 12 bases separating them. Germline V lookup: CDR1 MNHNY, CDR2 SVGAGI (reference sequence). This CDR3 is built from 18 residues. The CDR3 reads CASSYSGGLSSGANVLTF. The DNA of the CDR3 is TGTGCCAGCAGTTACTCTGGGGGACTTAGCTCTGGGGCCAACGTCCTGACTTTC.

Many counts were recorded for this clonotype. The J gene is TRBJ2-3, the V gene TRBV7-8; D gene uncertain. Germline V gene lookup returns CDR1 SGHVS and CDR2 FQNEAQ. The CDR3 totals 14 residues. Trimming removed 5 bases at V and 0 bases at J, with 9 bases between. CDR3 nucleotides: TGTGCCAGCAGCAGAATGACGAGCACAGATACGCAGTATTTT. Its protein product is CASSRMTSTDTQYF. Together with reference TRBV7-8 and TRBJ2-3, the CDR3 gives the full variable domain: GAGVSQSPRYKVAKRGQDVALRCDPISGHVSLFWYQQALGQGPEFLTYFQNEAQLDKSGLPSDRFFAERPEGSVSTLKIQRTQQEDSAVYLCASSRMTSTDTQYFGPGTRLTVL.

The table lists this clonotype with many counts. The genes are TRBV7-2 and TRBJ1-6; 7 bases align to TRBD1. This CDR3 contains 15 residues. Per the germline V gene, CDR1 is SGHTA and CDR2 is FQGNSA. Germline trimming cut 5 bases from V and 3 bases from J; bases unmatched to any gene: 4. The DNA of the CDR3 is TGTGCCAGCAGCGGACAGGCGCACTATAATTCACCCCTCCACTTT. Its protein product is CASSGQAHYNSPLHF.

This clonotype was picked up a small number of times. CDR3 loop: CASSPPGLVHDKTQYF. CDR3 DNA: TGTGCCAGCAGCCCACCGGGACTAGTGCACGATAAGACCCAGTACTTC. The rearrangement links TRBV5-4 to TRBJ2-5, with 8 nucleotides matching TRBD2. Germline trimming cut 4 bases from V and 6 bases from J; bases unmatched to any gene: 14. The CDR3 is 16 residues long. In germline, CDR1 is SGHNT, CDR2 YYREEE (reference sequence).

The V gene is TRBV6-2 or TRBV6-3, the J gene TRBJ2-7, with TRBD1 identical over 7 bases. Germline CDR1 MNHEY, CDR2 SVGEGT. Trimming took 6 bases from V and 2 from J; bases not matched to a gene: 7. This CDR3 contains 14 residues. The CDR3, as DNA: TGTGCCAGCAGCGCCGGGACAGAAACCTACGAGCAGTACTTC. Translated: CASSAGTETYEQYF.

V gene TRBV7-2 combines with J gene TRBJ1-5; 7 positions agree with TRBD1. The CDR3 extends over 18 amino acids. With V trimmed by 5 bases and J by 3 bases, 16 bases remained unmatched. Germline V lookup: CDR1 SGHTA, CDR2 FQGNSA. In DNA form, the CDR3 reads TGTGCCAGCAGCAATACCCTGACAGGGAGGGGTTCCAATCAGCCCCAGCATTTT. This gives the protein CASSNTLTGRGSNQPQHF.

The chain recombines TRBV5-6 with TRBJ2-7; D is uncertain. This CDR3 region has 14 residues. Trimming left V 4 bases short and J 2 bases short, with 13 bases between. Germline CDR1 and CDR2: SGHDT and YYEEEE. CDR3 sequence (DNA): TGTGCCAGCAGCCCGGCCAGTCTACCCTACGAGCAGTACTTC. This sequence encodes CASSPASLPYEQYF.

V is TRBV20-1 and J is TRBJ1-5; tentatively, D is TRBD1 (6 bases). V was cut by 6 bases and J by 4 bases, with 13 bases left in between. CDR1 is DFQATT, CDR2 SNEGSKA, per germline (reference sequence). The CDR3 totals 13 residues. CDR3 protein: CSARRDTNQPQHF. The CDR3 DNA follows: TGCAGTGCACGACGGGACACAAATCAGCCCCAGCATTTT.

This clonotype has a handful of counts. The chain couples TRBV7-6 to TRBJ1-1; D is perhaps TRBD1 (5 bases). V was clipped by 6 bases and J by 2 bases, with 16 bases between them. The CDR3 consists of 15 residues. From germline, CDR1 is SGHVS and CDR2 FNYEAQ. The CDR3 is CASRRAGDGNTEAFF. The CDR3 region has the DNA TGTGCCAGCAGGAGGGCGGGGGACGGTAACACTGAAGCTTTCTTT.

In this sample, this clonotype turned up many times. Written as DNA, the CDR3 is TGTGCCAGCAGCTCAAGGGCAGGGAACACTGAAGCTTTCTTT. This sequence encodes CASSSRAGNTEAFF. V usage is TRBV7-2 and J usage is TRBJ1-1; D unclear. V was shortened by 4 bases and J by 1 base, with 10 bases between the two germline ends. Germline V gives CDR1 SGHTA, CDR2 FQGNSA. The CDR3 is 14 amino acids.

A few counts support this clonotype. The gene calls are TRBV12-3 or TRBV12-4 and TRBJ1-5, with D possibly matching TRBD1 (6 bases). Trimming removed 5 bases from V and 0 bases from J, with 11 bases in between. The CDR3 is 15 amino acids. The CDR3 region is CASSPIQGSNQPQHF. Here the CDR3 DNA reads TGTGCCAGCAGTCCAATACAGGGTAGCAATCAGCCCCAGCATTTT.

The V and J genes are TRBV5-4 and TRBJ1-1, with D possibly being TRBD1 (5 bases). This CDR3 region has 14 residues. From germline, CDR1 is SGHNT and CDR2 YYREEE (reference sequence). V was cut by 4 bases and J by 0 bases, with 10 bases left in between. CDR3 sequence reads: CASSRETVNTEAFF. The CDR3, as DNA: TGTGCCAGCAGCAGGGAGACAGTGAACACTGAAGCTTTCTTT.

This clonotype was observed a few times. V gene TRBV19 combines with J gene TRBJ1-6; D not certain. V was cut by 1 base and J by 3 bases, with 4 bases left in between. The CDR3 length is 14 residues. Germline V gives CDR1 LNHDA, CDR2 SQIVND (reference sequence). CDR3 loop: CASSIVIYNSPLHF. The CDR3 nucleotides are TGTGCCAGTAGTATAGTGATCTATAATTCACCCCTCCACTTT.

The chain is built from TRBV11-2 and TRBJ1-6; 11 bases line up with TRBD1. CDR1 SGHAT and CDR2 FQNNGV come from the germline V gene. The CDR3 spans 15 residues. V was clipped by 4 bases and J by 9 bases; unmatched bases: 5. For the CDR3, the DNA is TGTGCCAGCAGCTCACGGGGACAGGGGGTTTCACCCCTCCACTTT. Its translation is CASSSRGQGVSPLHF.

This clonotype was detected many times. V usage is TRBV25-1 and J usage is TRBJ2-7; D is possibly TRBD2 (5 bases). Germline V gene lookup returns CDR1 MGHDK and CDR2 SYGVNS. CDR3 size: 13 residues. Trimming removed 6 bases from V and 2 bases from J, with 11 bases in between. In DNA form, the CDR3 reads TGTGCCAGCAGCCCCGGGGATGCCTACGAGCAGTACTTC. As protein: CASSPGDAYEQYF.

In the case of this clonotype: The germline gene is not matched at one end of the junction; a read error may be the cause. CDR3 residues: CASSPHGPETGDQPQNF. The CDR3 nucleotides read TGTGCCAGCAGTCCACACGGACCCGAGACAGGGGATCAGCCCCAGAATTTT. V usage is TRBV6-1 and J usage is TRBJ1-5; 8 nucleotides align to TRBD1. Germline V lookup: CDR1 MNHNS, CDR2 SASEGT. CDR3 length: 17 residues.

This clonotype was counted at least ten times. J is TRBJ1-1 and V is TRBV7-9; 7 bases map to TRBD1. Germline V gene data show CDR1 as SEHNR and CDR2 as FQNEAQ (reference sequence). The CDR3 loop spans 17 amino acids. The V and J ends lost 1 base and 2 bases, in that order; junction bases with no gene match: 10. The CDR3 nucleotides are TGTGCCAGCAGCTTAGTTGGCGGGCGGACAGGAAACACTGAAGCTTTCTTT. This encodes CASSLVGGRTGNTEAFF.

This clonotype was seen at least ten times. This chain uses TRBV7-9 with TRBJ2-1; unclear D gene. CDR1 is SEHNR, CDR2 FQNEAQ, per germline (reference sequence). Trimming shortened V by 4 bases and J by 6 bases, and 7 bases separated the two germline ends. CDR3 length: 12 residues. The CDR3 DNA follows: TGTGCCAGCAGCTCAGACTTCAATGAGCAGTTCTTC. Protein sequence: CASSSDFNEQFF.

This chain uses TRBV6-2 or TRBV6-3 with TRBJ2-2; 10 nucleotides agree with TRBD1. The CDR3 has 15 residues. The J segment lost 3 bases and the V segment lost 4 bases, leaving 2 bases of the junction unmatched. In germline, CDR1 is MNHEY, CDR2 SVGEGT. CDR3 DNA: TGTGCCAGCAGTTCCGGGACAGGGGACACCGGGGAGCTGTTTTTT. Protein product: CASSSGTGDTGELFF.

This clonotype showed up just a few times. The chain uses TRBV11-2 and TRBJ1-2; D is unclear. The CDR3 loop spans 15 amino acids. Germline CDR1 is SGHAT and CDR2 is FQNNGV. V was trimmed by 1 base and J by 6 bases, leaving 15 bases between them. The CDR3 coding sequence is TGTGCCAGCAGCTTAGGATTGAACGGCGGGGATGGCTACACCTTC. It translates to CASSLGLNGGDGYTF. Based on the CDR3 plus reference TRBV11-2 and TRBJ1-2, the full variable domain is EAGVAQSPRYKIIEKRQSVAFWCNPISGHATLYWYQQILGQGPKLLIQFQNNGVVDDSQLPKDRFSAERLKGVDSTLKIQPAKLEDSAVYLCASSLGLNGGDGYTFGSGTRLTVV.

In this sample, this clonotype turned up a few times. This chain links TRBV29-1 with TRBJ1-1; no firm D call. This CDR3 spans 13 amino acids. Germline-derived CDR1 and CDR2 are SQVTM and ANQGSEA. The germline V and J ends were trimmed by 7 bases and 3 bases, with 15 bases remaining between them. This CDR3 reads CSAFLDDHTEAFF. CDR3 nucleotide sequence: TGCAGCGCCTTTCTAGACGATCACACTGAAGCTTTCTTT.

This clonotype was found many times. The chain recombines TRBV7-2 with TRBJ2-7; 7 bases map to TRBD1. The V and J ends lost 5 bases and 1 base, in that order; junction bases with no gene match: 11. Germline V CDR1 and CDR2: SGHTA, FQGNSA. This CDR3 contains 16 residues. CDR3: CASSAVGTVSSYEQYF. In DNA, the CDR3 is TGTGCCAGCAGCGCCGTTGGGACAGTTTCGTCCTACGAGCAGTACTTC.

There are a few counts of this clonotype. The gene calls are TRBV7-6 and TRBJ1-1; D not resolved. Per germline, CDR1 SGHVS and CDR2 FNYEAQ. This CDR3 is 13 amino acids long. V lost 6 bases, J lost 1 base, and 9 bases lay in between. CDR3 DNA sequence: TGTGCCAGCAGATATACACCGAACACTGAAGCTTTCTTT. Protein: CASRYTPNTEAFF.

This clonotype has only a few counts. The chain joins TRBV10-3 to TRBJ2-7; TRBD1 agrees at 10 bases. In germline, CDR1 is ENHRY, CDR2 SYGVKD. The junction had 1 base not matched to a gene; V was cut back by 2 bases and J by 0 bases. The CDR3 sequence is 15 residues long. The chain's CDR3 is CAISEGTGDSYEQYF. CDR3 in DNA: TGTGCCATCAGTGAGGGGACAGGGGACTCCTACGAGCAGTACTTC.